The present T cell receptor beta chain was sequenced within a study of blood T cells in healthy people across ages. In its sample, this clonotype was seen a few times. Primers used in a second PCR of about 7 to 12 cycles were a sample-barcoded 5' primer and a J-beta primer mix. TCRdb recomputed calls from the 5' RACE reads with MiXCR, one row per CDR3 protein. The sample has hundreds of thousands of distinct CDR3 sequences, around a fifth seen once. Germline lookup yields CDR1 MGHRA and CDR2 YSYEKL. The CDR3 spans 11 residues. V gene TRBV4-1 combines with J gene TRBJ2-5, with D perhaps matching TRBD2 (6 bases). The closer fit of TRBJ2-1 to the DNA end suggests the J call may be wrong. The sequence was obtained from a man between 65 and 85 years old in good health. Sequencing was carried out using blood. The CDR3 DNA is TGCGCCAGCAGCCCCTGGGACTTGCAGTTCTTC. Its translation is CASSPWDLQFF.